This T cell receptor (beta chain) was retrieved from a study of blood T cell repertoires in COVID-19. Study information: COVID-19 samples from acute and convalescent phases originated in the United States, Italy and Spain. T cells, B-cell-depleted T cells, or PBMCs provided the cDNA or gDNA that served as material.

In the original processing: Estimated nucleated cell counts came from reference gene primer amplification. Method: immunoSEQ multiplex PCR; TCRdb's copy keeps in-frame clones and lacks some. V, J and clone size reflect that table, while D and trimming were determined from the DNA. The profile covers approximately 76,000 clones, with around 79% appearing a single time and roughly 11% taken by the ten largest. The CDR3 sequence is 16 residues long. Germline trimming cut 5 bases from V and 3 bases from J; bases unmatched to any gene: 12. Germline lookup yields CDR1 SGHTA and CDR2 FQGTGA. The chain combines TRBV7-3 with TRBJ2-7; 8 nucleotides align to TRBD1. The sample consisted of peripheral blood. The source is a man aged 45-60 years with acute or convalescent COVID-19. The CDR3 DNA follows: TGTGCCAGCAGCCCTGGCGGTGCAGGGGGCAACTACGAGCAGTACTTC. Protein product: CASSPGGAGGNYEQYF.